These 3 T cell receptor beta chains share one sample of origin, sequenced in a study of blood T cell repertoires in COVID-19. The method was immunoSEQ multiplex PCR; TCRdb's version includes in-frame clones alone and lacks a portion of them. This sample has tens of thousands of clones; around four fifths occur once, and the top ten carry approximately 15%. Sequenced sample: peripheral blood. These TCRs come from a woman aged 60-75 years with acute or convalescent COVID-19.

This clone was observed a few times. The V gene is TRBV7-2, the J gene TRBJ2-1; D is possibly TRBD1 (6 bases). This CDR3 comprises 15 residues. V was pared by 3 bases and J by 1 base, with 10 bases between. Germline V gives CDR1 SGHTA, CDR2 FQGNSA. As DNA, the CDR3 is TGTGCCAGCAGCTTGGGGGCTTCTTCCTACAATGAGCAGTTCTTC. Its translation: CASSLGASSYNEQFF.

This CDR3 reads CASSNRGGHAEAFF. CDR3 DNA sequence: TGTGCCAGCAGTAACAGGGGCGGCCATGCTGAAGCTTTCTTT. The chain links TRBV14 to TRBJ1-1, with 7 bases matching TRBD1. The V gene end was trimmed by 6 bases and the J gene end by 6 bases; junction bases not matched to a gene: 10. Germline-derived CDR1 and CDR2 are SGHDN and FVKESK. CDR3 size: 14 residues.

In its sample, this clone was seen once. V gene TRBV19 combines with J gene TRBJ2-7; possible D gene TRBD2, 6 bases. This CDR3 spans 14 amino acids. V was shortened by 1 base and J by 1 base, with 8 bases between the two germline ends. The germline gives CDR1 LNHDA, CDR2 SQIVND (reference sequence). CDR3 bases: TGTGCCAGTAGTATAGTACGGGGGTCCTACGAGCAGTACTTC. Translating it yields CASSIVRGSYEQYF. Full variable domain (rest looked up from reference TRBV19 and TRBJ2-7): DGGITQSPKYLFRKEGQNVTLSCEQNLNHDAMYWYRQDPGQGLRLIYYSQIVNDFQKGDIAEGYSVSREKKESFPLTVTSAQKNPTAFYLCASSIVRGSYEQYFGPGTRLTVT.